The rows below give T cell receptor beta chains drawn from one sample of a study of CD8+CD57+ T cells in acquired aplastic anemia. Each CDR3 protein gets one entry after TCRdb re-called the reads with MiXCR. The sample records 200,000 to 300,000 distinct CDR3 sequences, approximately 86% being singletons. Sample: sorted CD4+, CD8+, or CD8+CD57+ T cells (not recorded which) from PBMCs. These TCRs come from a human donor with aplastic anemia. Both conserved end residues are part of each CDR3. A D gene is named only where the DNA matches it firmly. Size values are once, few and many counts, or a class for expanded clones, and some rows have none.

few	TRBV9	TRBJ2-3	TRBD2	TGTGCCAGCAGCGCACTGGGGGGAGCGGGGGAGGATACGCAGTATTTT	CASSALGGAGEDTQYF
.	TRBV7-3	TRBJ2-3	.	TGTGCCAGCAGCTTATCAGGCGGAGGCGAAGATGAAGCTTTT	CASSLSGGGEDEAF
.	TRBV7-8	TRBJ1-1	TRBD1	TGTGCCAGCAGCTTTCATCCGGCCGGGACAGCCCATGCTTTCTTT	CASSFHPAGTAHAFF
.	TRBV7-9	TRBJ1-1	.	TGTGCCAGCAGCTTAGGATATGGCACTGAAGCTTTCTTT	CASSLGYGTEAFF
.	TRBV7-8	TRBJ2-7	TRBD1	TGTGCCAGCAGCCGGACAGGGGGACGCAGCGAGCAGTACTTC	CASSRTGGRSEQYF
.	TRBV19	TRBJ2-5	TRBD2	TGTGCCAGTAGTCCCCGTCTGGGCGGGAGAGAACAAGAGACCCAGTATTTC	CASSPRLGGREQETQYF
.	TRBV7-2	TRBJ1-5	TRBD1	TGTGCCAGCAGCGACAGGGTGGATCAGCCCCAGCATTTT	CASSDRVDQPQHF
.	TRBV7-9	TRBJ2-7	.	TGTGCCAGCAGCTTGGATCCAACGTACGAGCAGTACTTC	CASSLDPTYEQYF
.	TRBV7-9	TRBJ2-7	TRBD2	TGTGCCAGCAGCAGACAGGGCAGCGGGGGGGGAGATTGGCAGTACTTC	CASSRQGSGGGDWQYF
few	TRBV7-2	TRBJ2-5	.	TGTGCCAGCAGCTACGACGTGGGAGAGACCCAGTACTTC	CASSYDVGETQYF
many	TRBV7-9	TRBJ2-3	.	TGTGCCAGCAGCTTAGAGGCGTATTTT	CASSLEAYF
few	TRBV2	TRBJ2-7	.	TGTGCCAGCAGTGAGCTAGAGCCCCACGAGCAGTACTTC	CASSELEPHEQYF